This entry is about one T cell receptor beta chain. This sample was included in a study of blood T cell repertoires in COVID-19. Study information: PBMCs, B-cell-depleted T cells, or T cells provided the cDNA or gDNA that made up the material.

TCRdb's table, derived via immunoSEQ multiplex PCR, lists solely in-frame clones and lacks some. The sample lists approximately 430,000 clones, 86% seen once, with roughly 1.4% in the top ten. V gave up 6 bases and J gave up 1 base, with 12 bases separating them. The germline V gene encodes CDR1 MNHEY and CDR2 SVGAGI. This CDR3 region has 14 residues. The chain carries TRBV6-5 and TRBJ1-1, with D possibly being TRBD1 (5 bases). Material for sequencing was peripheral blood. This clonotype originated in a woman in her thirties with active or convalescent COVID-19. DNA for the CDR3: TGTGCCAGCAGAAAGGGGTTCCAGAACACTGAAGCTTTCTTT. Residues: CASRKGFQNTEAFF.